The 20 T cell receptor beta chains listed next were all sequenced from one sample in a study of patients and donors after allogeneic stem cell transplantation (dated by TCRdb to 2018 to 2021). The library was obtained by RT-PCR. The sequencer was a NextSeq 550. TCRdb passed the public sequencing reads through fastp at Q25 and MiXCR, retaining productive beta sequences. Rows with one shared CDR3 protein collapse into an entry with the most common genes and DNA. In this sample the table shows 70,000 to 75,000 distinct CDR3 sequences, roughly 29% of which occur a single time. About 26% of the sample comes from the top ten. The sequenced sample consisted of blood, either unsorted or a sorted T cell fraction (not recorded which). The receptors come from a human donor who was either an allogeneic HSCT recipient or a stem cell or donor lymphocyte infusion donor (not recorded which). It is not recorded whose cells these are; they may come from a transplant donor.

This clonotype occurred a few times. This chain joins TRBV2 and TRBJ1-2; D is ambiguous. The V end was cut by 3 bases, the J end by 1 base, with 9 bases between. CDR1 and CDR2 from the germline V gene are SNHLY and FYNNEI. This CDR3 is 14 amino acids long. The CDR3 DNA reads TGTGCCAGCAGTGATGAGTGGGTTAACTATGGCTACACCTTC. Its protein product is CASSDEWVNYGYTF.

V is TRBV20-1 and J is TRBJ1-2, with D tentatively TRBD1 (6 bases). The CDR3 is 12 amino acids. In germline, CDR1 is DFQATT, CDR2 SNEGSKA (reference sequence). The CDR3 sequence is CSADGGAGGYTF. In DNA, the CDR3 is TGCAGCGCCGACGGGGGCGCGGGTGGCTACACCTTC.

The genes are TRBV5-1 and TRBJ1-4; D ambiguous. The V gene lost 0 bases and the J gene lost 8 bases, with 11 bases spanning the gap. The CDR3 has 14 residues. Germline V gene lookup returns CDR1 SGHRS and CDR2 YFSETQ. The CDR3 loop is CASSLVGLGEKLFF. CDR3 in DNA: TGCGCCAGCAGCTTGGTGGGGTTGGGGGAAAAACTGTTTTTT.

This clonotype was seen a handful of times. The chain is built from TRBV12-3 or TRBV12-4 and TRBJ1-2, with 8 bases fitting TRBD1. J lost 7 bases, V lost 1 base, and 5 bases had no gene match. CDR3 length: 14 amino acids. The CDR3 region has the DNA TGTGCCAGCAGTTTAGGGACAGGGAAGGGTGGCTACACCTTC. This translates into CASSLGTGKGGYTF.

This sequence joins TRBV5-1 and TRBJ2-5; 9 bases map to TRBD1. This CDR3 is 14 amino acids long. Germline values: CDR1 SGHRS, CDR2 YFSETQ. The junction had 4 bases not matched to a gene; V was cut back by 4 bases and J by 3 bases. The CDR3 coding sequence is TGCGCCAGCAGCCCCACAGGGGGCAAAGAGACCCAGTACTTC. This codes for CASSPTGGKETQYF.

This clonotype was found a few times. The CDR3 here is CASSLLMGTPYYEQYF. As DNA, the CDR3 is TGCGCCAGCAGCTTGTTGATGGGGACTCCGTACTACGAGCAGTACTTC. This chain joins TRBV5-1 and TRBJ2-7; D possibly corresponds to TRBD2 (6 bases). Trimming stripped 1 base from V and 3 bases from J, with 17 bases between. The CDR3 runs 16 residues. The V gene's germline CDR1 is SGHRS and CDR2 YFSETQ.

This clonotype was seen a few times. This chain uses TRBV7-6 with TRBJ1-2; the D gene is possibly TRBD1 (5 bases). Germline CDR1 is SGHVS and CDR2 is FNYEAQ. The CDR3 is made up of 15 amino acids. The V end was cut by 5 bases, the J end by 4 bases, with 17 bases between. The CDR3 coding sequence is TGTGCCAGCAGCCCAGGTCAGGGAGGTCTCTATGGCTACACCTTC. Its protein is CASSPGQGGLYGYTF. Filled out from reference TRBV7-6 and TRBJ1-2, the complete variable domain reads GAGVSQSPRYKVTKRGQDVALRCDPISGHVSLYWYRQALGQGPEFLTYFNYEAQQDKSGLPNDRFSAERPEGSISTLTIQRTEQRDSAMYRCASSPGQGGLYGYTFGSGTRLTVV.

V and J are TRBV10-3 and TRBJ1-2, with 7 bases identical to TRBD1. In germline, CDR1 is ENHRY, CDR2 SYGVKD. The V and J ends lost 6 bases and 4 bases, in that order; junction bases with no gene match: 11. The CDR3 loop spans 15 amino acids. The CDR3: CAIRIDRDYGYGYTF. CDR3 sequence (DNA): TGTGCCATCAGGATCGACAGGGATTACGGCTATGGCTACACCTTC.

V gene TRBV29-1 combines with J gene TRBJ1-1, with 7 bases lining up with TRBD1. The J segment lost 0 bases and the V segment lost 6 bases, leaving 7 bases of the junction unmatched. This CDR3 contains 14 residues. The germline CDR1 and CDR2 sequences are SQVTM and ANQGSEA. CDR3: CSVDPQGLNTEAFF. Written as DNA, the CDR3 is TGCAGCGTCGACCCACAGGGGTTGAACACTGAAGCTTTCTTT.

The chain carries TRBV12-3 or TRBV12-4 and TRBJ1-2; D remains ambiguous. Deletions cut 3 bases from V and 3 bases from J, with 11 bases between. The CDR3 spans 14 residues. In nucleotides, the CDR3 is TGTGCCAGCAGTTTCTATGGAGCGCACTATGGCTACACCTTC. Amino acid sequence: CASSFYGAHYGYTF.

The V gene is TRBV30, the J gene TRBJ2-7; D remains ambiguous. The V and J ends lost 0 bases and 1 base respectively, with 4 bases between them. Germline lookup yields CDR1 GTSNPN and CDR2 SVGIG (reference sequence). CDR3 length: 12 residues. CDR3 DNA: TGTGCCTGGAGTGTCCCTTCCTACGAGCAGTACTTC. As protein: CAWSVPSYEQYF.

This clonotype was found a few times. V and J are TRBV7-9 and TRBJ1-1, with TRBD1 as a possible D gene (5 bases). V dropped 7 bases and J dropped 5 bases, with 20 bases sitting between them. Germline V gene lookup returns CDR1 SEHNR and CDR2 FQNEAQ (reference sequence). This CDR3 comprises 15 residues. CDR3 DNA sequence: TGTGCCAGCACCTGGGGGGGATCTAAGGGAACTGAAGCTTTCTTT. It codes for CASTWGGSKGTEAFF.

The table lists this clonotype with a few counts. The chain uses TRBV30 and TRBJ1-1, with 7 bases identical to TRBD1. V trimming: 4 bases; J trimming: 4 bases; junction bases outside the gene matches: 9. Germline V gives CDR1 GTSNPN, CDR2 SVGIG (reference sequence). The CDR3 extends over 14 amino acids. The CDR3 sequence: CAWKGAVYFTEAFF. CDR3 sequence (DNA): TGTGCCTGGAAGGGGGCAGTTTACTTCACTGAAGCTTTCTTT.

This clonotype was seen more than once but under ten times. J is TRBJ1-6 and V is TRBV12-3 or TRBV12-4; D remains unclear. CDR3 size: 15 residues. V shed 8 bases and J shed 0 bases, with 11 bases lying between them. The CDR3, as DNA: TGTGCCAGCTGCACGAGGAGCTCCTATAATTCACCCCTCCACTTT. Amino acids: CASCTRSSYNSPLHF.

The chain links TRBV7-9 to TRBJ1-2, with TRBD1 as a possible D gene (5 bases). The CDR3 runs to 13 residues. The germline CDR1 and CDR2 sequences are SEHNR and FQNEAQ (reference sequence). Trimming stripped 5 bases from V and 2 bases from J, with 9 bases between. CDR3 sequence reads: CASSPRDNYGYTF. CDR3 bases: TGTGCCAGCAGCCCCCGGGACAACTATGGCTACACCTTC.

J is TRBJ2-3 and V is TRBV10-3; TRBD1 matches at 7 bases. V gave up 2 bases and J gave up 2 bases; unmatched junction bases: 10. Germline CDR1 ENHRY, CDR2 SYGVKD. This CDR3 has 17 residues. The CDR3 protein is CAISEVGQQVATDTQYF. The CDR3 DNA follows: TGTGCCATCAGTGAGGTGGGACAGCAGGTTGCCACAGATACGCAGTATTTT.

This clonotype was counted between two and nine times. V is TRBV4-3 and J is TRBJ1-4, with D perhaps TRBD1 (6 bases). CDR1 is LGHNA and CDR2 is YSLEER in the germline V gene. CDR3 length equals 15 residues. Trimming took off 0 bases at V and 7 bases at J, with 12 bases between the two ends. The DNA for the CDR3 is TGCGCCAGCAGCCAAGATACAGGGAGGGGTGAAAAACTGTTTTTT. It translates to CASSQDTGRGEKLFF.

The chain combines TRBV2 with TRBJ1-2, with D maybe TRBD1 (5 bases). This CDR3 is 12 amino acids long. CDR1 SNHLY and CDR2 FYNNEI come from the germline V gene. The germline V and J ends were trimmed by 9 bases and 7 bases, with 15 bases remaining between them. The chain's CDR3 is CASLRGVFGYTF. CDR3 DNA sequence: TGTGCCAGTCTCCGGGGGGTCTTTGGCTACACCTTC.

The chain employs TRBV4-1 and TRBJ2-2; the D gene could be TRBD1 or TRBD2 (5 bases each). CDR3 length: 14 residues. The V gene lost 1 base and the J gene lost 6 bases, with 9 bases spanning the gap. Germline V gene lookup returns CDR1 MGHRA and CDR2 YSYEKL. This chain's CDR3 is CASSQVLGAGELFF. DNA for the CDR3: TGCGCCAGCAGCCAAGTCCTGGGGGCCGGGGAGCTGTTTTTT.

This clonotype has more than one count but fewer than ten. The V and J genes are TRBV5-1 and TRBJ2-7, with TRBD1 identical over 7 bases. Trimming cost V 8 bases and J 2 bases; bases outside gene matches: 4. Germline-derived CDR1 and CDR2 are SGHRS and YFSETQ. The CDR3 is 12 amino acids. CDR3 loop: CASRQGTYEQYF. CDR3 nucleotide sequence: TGCGCCAGTCGACAGGGAACCTACGAGCAGTACTTC. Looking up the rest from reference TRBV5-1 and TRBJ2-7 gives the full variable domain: KAGVTQTPRYLIKTRGQQVTLSCSPISGHRSVSWYQQTPGQGLQFLFEYFSETQRNKGNFPGRFSGRQFSNSRSEMNVSTLELGDSALYLCASRQGTYEQYFGPGTRLTVT.